This is a list of T cell receptor beta chains from one sample in a study of response to subunit inactivated influenza vaccine. TCRdb recomputed calls from the RT-PCR reads with MiXCR, one row per CDR3 protein. This table holds around 470,000 distinct CDR3 sequences, less than 7.5% found once. The source was PBMCs from blood, collected 23 months after vaccination. The receptor set was obtained from a man aged 45 to 70 who received an inactivated influenza vaccine. Each CDR3 is given with its conserved first and last residue. Each record gives: clone size, J gene, D gene, V gene, CDR3 DNA, CDR3 protein. A D gene is named only where the DNA matches it firmly. Expanded clones get a size class; other rows say once, few or many, or leave the size out.

abundance: many; j_gene: TRBJ2-1; d_gene: .; v_gene: TRBV11-2; CDR3nt: TGTGCCAGCAGCCCCAACCGGGGGCCTAGCTCTGAGCAGTTCTTC; CDR3aa: CASSPNRGPSSEQFF
abundance: few; j_gene: TRBJ2-7; d_gene: .; v_gene: TRBV4-2; CDR3nt: TGTGCCAGCAGCCAAGAGTGGGAAGGAGGCTACGAGCAGTACTTC; CDR3aa: CASSQEWEGGYEQYF
abundance: .; j_gene: TRBJ2-5; d_gene: TRBD1; v_gene: TRBV10-1; CDR3nt: TGCGCCAGCAGTGACTACGGGACAGGTCAAGAGACCCAGTACTTC; CDR3aa: CASSDYGTGQETQYF
abundance: few; j_gene: TRBJ2-5; d_gene: TRBD2; v_gene: TRBV7-2; CDR3nt: TGTGCCAGCAGCCCCCGACTAGCAGAAGAGACCCAGTACTTC; CDR3aa: CASSPRLAEETQYF
abundance: .; j_gene: TRBJ2-5; d_gene: .; v_gene: TRBV7-2; CDR3nt: TGTGCCAGCAGCTTAGTGCCGGGGGCCGAGACCCAGTACTTC; CDR3aa: CASSLVPGAETQYF
abundance: few; j_gene: TRBJ2-1; d_gene: .; v_gene: TRBV7-6; CDR3nt: TGTGCCAGCAGCTTACTACCGGGGGAGCACAATGAGCAGTTCTTC; CDR3aa: CASSLLPGEHNEQFF
abundance: many; j_gene: TRBJ1-5; d_gene: .; v_gene: TRBV5-5; CDR3nt: TGTGCCAGCAGCTTGCAGGGAACCAGCAATCAGCCCCAGCATTTT; CDR3aa: CASSLQGTSNQPQHF
abundance: .; j_gene: TRBJ1-3; d_gene: .; v_gene: TRBV4-3; CDR3nt: TGCGCCAGCAGCCGAGTAGCAGGAAACACCATATATTTT; CDR3aa: CASSRVAGNTIYF
abundance: .; j_gene: TRBJ2-5; d_gene: .; v_gene: TRBV5-6; CDR3nt: TGTGCCAGCAGTCCCACAGGGTGGGAGGAGACCCAGTACTTC; CDR3aa: CASSPTGWEETQYF
abundance: .; j_gene: TRBJ2-3; d_gene: .; v_gene: TRBV7-2; CDR3nt: TGTGCCAGCAGCTTTAATAGCGGCCCGGATACGCAGTATTTT; CDR3aa: CASSFNSGPDTQYF
abundance: few; j_gene: TRBJ2-2; d_gene: .; v_gene: TRBV6-2/TRBV6-3; CDR3nt: TGTGCCAGCAGACCCCCCTCTCTCTGGGTAGCCCAGAACACCGGGGAGCTGTTTTTT; CDR3aa: CASRPPSLWVAQNTGELFF
abundance: many; j_gene: TRBJ2-1; d_gene: .; v_gene: TRBV5-1; CDR3nt: TGCGCCAGCAGAGTGTTCGACCATGAGCAGTTCTTC; CDR3aa: CASRVFDHEQFF
abundance: few; j_gene: TRBJ2-3; d_gene: TRBD2; v_gene: TRBV7-2; CDR3nt: TGTGCCAGCAGCTTAGCTAGCGGGAGGAACACAGATACGCAGTATTTT; CDR3aa: CASSLASGRNTDTQYF
abundance: many; j_gene: TRBJ2-7; d_gene: .; v_gene: TRBV4-3; CDR3nt: TGCGCCAGCAGCCAGGGTAGGGCTAGCTCCTACGAGCAGTACTTC; CDR3aa: CASSQGRASSYEQYF
abundance: many; j_gene: TRBJ1-1; d_gene: .; v_gene: TRBV20-1; CDR3nt: TGCAGTGCCCGCACGGGGACGAGAGCTTTCTTT; CDR3aa: CSARTGTRAFF
abundance: few; j_gene: TRBJ2-7; d_gene: TRBD1; v_gene: TRBV6-1; CDR3nt: TGTGCCAGCAGCACAGGGGGCGCGAGCTCCTACGAGCAGTACTTC; CDR3aa: CASSTGGASSYEQYF
abundance: many; j_gene: TRBJ2-1; d_gene: TRBD2; v_gene: TRBV28; CDR3nt: TGTGCCAGCAGATTGGCGGGGGGCGGCTCCTACAATGAGCAGTTCTTC; CDR3aa: CASRLAGGGSYNEQFF
abundance: many; j_gene: TRBJ2-1; d_gene: .; v_gene: TRBV7-2; CDR3nt: TGTGCCAGCAGCTTAAGAGGAGGGACGGGGGAGCAGTTCTTC; CDR3aa: CASSLRGGTGEQFF
abundance: many; j_gene: TRBJ2-7; d_gene: TRBD2; v_gene: TRBV20-1; CDR3nt: TGCAGTGCTAGAGATATAAGACTAGCGGGACGGGACGAGCAGTACTTC; CDR3aa: CSARDIRLAGRDEQYF
abundance: .; j_gene: TRBJ2-1; d_gene: TRBD2; v_gene: TRBV4-2; CDR3nt: TGTGCCAGCAGCCAACCAACCTCTGGGGCGGGAGGGCGCGATAGCTCCTACAATGAGCAGTTCTTC; CDR3aa: CASSQPTSGAGGRDSSYNEQFF
abundance: .; j_gene: TRBJ2-7; d_gene: .; v_gene: TRBV5-1; CDR3nt: TGCGCCAGCAGCCCGACTAGTAGATCCTACGAGCAGTACTTC; CDR3aa: CASSPTSRSYEQYF
abundance: many; j_gene: TRBJ2-2; d_gene: .; v_gene: TRBV24-1; CDR3nt: TGTGCCACCAGTGATTTCAGCTCCCTGTTTTTT; CDR3aa: CATSDFSSLFF
abundance: .; j_gene: TRBJ1-2; d_gene: .; v_gene: TRBV7-2; CDR3nt: TGTGCCAGCAGCTTAGTAGGGCAGTATGGCTACACCTTC; CDR3aa: CASSLVGQYGYTF
abundance: .; j_gene: TRBJ1-1; d_gene: TRBD1; v_gene: TRBV29-1; CDR3nt: TGCAGCGTTGATGGGGCCCCGGAACAGGGGGCATTGGCTTTCTTT; CDR3aa: CSVDGAPEQGALAFF
abundance: many; j_gene: TRBJ2-2; d_gene: TRBD1; v_gene: TRBV30; CDR3nt: TGTGCCTGGAGTCCTACCGGGACAGTAACCGGGGAGCTGTTTTTT; CDR3aa: CAWSPTGTVTGELFF
abundance: many; j_gene: TRBJ1-6; d_gene: .; v_gene: TRBV6-1; CDR3nt: TGTGCCAGCAGCGACCGGCGGGGGACCCTTAGTTCACCCCTCCACTTT; CDR3aa: CASSDRRGTLSSPLHF
abundance: .; j_gene: TRBJ2-1; d_gene: .; v_gene: TRBV5-1; CDR3nt: TGCGCCAGCAGCTGGGGAACGGCCTTTGAGCAGTTCTTC; CDR3aa: CASSWGTAFEQFF
abundance: many; j_gene: TRBJ2-7; d_gene: TRBD2; v_gene: TRBV6-5; CDR3nt: TGTGCCAGCAGTTACTCGACTAGCGGGAGGCCAAGCTCCTACGAGCAGTACTTC; CDR3aa: CASSYSTSGRPSSYEQYF
abundance: few; j_gene: TRBJ2-1; d_gene: .; v_gene: TRBV11-2; CDR3nt: TGTGCCAGCAGTCCAATGCGGGGACTCTCCTACAATGAGCAGTTCTTC; CDR3aa: CASSPMRGLSYNEQFF
abundance: .; j_gene: TRBJ2-1; d_gene: .; v_gene: TRBV7-2; CDR3nt: TGTGCCAGCAGCGCAAAGTACAATGAGCAGTTCTTC; CDR3aa: CASSAKYNEQFF
abundance: many; j_gene: TRBJ1-2; d_gene: TRBD1; v_gene: TRBV18; CDR3nt: TGTGCCAGCTCAGCCGGACAGGGCTATGGCTACACCTTC; CDR3aa: CASSAGQGYGYTF
abundance: many; j_gene: TRBJ2-5; d_gene: .; v_gene: TRBV29-1; CDR3nt: TGCAGCGTTGACAGGTTGGGGGAGACCCAGTACTTC; CDR3aa: CSVDRLGETQYF
abundance: few; j_gene: TRBJ2-1; d_gene: .; v_gene: TRBV19; CDR3nt: TGTGCCAGTAGTATAGCGGTAGCCTATGAGCAGTTCTTC; CDR3aa: CASSIAVAYEQFF
abundance: few; j_gene: TRBJ2-3; d_gene: .; v_gene: TRBV20-1; CDR3nt: TGCAGTGCTAGACGGTACACAGATACGCAGTATTTT; CDR3aa: CSARRYTDTQYF
abundance: few; j_gene: TRBJ2-2; d_gene: .; v_gene: TRBV9; CDR3nt: TGTGCCAGCAGCAGACAGGATTTTCGCACCGGGGAGCTGTTTTTT; CDR3aa: CASSRQDFRTGELFF
abundance: few; j_gene: TRBJ1-3; d_gene: .; v_gene: TRBV18; CDR3nt: TGTGCCAGCTCACCGGCAGGAGACACCATATATTTT; CDR3aa: CASSPAGDTIYF
abundance: many; j_gene: TRBJ1-1; d_gene: TRBD1; v_gene: TRBV5-1; CDR3nt: TGCGCCAGCAGCCAACAGGGGTCCGAGAACACTGAAGCTTTCTTT; CDR3aa: CASSQQGSENTEAFF
abundance: .; j_gene: TRBJ2-5; d_gene: .; v_gene: TRBV18; CDR3nt: TGTGCCAGCTCACCATCTCGGGACCGGTTGACCTCGACCTACTTC; CDR3aa: CASSPSRDRLTSTYF
abundance: many; j_gene: TRBJ2-2; d_gene: TRBD2; v_gene: TRBV20-1; CDR3nt: TGCAGTGCTCGGAAAGGGACTAGCGGGAACACCGGGGAGCTGTTTTTT; CDR3aa: CSARKGTSGNTGELFF
abundance: .; j_gene: TRBJ2-1; d_gene: .; v_gene: TRBV15; CDR3nt: TGTGCCACCAGCAGAGCTAAAGGTGGCAACTACAATGAGCAGTTCTTC; CDR3aa: CATSRAKGGNYNEQFF
abundance: few; j_gene: TRBJ2-7; d_gene: TRBD2; v_gene: TRBV10-3; CDR3nt: TGTGCCATCAGTGACTGGGGACTAGCGGCGCAATACGAGCAGTACTTC; CDR3aa: CAISDWGLAAQYEQYF
abundance: .; j_gene: TRBJ2-7; d_gene: TRBD2; v_gene: TRBV12-3/TRBV12-4; CDR3nt: TGTGCCAGCAGTTCAACTAGCGGGAGCCCCGAGCAGTACTTC; CDR3aa: CASSSTSGSPEQYF
abundance: many; j_gene: TRBJ2-3; d_gene: .; v_gene: TRBV4-2; CDR3nt: TGTGCCAGCAGCATGGGGGAGCCAACAGATACGCAGTATTTT; CDR3aa: CASSMGEPTDTQYF
abundance: few; j_gene: TRBJ1-1; d_gene: .; v_gene: TRBV7-2; CDR3nt: TGTGCCAGCAGCTTATCGGGGGGTCTAGCTGAAGCTTTCTTT; CDR3aa: CASSLSGGLAEAFF
abundance: .; j_gene: TRBJ2-1; d_gene: .; v_gene: TRBV30; CDR3nt: TGTGCCTTGTACGTGCGCAATGAGCAGTTCTTC; CDR3aa: CALYVRNEQFF
abundance: many; j_gene: TRBJ2-7; d_gene: .; v_gene: TRBV6-1; CDR3nt: TGTGCCAGCAGGCCGGGACAAAACCTTTACGAGCAGTACTTC; CDR3aa: CASRPGQNLYEQYF
abundance: few; j_gene: TRBJ2-1; d_gene: TRBD2; v_gene: TRBV20-1; CDR3nt: TGCAGTGCTCAACCGGGACTAGCGAGCTCCTACAATGAGCAGTTCTTC; CDR3aa: CSAQPGLASSYNEQFF